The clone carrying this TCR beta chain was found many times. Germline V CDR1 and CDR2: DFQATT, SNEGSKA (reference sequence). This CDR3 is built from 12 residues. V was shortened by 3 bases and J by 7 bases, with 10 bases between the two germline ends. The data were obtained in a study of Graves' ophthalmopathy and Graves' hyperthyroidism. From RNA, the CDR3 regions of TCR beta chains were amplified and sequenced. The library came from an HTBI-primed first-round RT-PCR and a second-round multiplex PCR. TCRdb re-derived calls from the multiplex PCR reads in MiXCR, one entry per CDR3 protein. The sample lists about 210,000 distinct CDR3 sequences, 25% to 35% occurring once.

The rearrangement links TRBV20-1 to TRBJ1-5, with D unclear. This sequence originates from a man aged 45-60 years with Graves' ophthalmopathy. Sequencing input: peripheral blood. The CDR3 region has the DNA TGCAGTGCTAGTCGGGTTGGGCAGCCCCAGCATTTT. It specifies CSASRVGQPQHF.